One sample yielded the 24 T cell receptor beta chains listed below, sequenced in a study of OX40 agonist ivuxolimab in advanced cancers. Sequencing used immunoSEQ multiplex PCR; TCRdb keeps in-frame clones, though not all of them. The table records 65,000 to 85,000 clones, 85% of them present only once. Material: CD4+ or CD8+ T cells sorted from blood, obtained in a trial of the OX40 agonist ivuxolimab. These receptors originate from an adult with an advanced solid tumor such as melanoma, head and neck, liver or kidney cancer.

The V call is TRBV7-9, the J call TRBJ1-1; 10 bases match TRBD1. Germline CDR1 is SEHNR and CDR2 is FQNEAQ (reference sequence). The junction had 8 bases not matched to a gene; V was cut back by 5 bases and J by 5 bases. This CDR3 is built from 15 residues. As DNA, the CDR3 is TGTGCCAGCAGCCAACGACAGGGGGCGCGGACTGAAGCTTTCTTT. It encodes CASSQRQGARTEAFF. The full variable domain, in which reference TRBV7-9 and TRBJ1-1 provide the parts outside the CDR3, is DTGVSQNPRHKITKRGQNVTFRCDPISEHNRLYWYRQTLGQGPEFLTYFQNEAQLEKSRLLSDRFSAERPKGSFSTLEIQRTEQGDSAMYLCASSQRQGARTEAFFGQGTRLTVV.

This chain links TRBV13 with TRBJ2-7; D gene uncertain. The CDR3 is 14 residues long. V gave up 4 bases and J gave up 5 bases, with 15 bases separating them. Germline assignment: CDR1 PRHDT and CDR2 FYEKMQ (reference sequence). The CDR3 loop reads CASSSNSRDDEQYF. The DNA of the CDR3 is TGTGCCAGCAGCTCGAACTCTAGGGATGACGAGCAGTACTTC.

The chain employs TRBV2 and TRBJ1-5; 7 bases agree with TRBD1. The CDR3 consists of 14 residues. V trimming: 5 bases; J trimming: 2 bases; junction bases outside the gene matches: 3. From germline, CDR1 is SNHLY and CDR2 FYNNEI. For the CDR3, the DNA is TGTGCCAGCAGTCGGAGGGGGCGCAATCAGCCCCAGCATTTT. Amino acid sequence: CASSRRGRNQPQHF.

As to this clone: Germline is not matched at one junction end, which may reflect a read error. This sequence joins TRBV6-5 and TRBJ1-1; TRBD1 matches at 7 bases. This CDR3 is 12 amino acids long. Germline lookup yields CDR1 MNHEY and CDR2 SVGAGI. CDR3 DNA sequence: TGTGCCAGCAGTTACTCCGGGACAGCTACTTACTTT. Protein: CASSYSGTATYF.

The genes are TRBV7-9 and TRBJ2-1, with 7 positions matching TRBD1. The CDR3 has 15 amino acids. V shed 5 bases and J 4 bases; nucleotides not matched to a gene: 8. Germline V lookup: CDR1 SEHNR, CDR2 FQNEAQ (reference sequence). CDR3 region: CASSRLGGAYNEQFF. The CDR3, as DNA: TGTGCCAGCAGCCGGCTAGGGGGCGCATACAATGAGCAGTTCTTC.

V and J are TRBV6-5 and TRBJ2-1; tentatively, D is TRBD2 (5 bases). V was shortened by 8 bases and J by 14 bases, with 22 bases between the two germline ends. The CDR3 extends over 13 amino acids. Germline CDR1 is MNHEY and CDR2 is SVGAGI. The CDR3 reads CASSLQSGQRKFF. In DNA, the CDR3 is TGTGCCAGCTCCCTCCAAAGCGGTCAGAGGAAGTTCTTC.

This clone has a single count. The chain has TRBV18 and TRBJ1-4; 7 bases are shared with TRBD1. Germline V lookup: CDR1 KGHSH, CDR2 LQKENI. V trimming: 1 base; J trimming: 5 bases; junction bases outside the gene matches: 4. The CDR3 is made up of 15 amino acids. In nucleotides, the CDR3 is TGTGCCAGCTCACCACAGCAGGGGGTGAATGAAAAACTGTTTTTT. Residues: CASSPQQGVNEKLFF.

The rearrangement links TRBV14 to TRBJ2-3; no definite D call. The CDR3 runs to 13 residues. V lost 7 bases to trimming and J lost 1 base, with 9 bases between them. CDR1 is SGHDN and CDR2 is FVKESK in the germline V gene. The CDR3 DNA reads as TGTGCCAGCACCAAAGGTGGCACAGATACGCAGTATTTT. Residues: CASTKGGTDTQYF.

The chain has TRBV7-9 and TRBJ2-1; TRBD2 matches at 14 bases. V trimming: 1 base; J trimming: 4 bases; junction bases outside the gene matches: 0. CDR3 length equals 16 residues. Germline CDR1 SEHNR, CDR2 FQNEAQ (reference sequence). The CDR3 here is CASSLGLAGGYNEQFF. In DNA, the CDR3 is TGTGCCAGCAGCTTAGGACTAGCGGGGGGGTACAATGAGCAGTTCTTC.

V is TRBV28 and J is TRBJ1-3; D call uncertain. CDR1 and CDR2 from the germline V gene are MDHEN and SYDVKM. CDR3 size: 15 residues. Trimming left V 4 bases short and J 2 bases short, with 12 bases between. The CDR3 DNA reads TGTGCCAGCAGTTCCCTAAGACGAACTGGAAACACCATATATTTT. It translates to CASSSLRRTGNTIYF. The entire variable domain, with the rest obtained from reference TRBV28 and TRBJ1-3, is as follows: DVKVTQSSRYLVKRTGEKVFLECVQDMDHENMFWYRQDPGLGLRLIYFSYDVKMKEKGDIPEGYSVSREKKERFSLILESASTNQTSMYLCASSSLRRTGNTIYFGEGSWLTVV.

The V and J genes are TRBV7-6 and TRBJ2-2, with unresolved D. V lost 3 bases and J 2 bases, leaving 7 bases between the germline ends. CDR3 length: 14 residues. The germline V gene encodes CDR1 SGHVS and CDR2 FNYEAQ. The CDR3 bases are TGTGCCAGCAGCTTCCCCCTAAACACCGGGGAGCTGTTTTTT. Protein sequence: CASSFPLNTGELFF.

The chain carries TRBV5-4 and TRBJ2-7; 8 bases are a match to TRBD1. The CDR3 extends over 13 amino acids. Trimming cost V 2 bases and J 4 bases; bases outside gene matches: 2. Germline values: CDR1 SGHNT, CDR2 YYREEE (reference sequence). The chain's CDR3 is CASSFQGAYEQYF. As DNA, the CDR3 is TGTGCCAGCAGCTTTCAGGGGGCTTACGAGCAGTACTTC.

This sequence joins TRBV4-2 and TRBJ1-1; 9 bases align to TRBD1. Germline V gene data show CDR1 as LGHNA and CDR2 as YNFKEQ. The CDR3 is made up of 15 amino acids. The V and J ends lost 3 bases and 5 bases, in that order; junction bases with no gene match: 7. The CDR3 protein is CASSQIDRGETEAFF. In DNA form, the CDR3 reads TGTGCCAGCAGCCAGATCGACAGGGGGGAGACTGAAGCTTTCTTT.

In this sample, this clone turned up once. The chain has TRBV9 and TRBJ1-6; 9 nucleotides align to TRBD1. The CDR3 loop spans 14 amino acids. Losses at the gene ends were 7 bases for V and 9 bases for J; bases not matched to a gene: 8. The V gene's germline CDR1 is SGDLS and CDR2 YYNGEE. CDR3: CASDRTGALSPLHF. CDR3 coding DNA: TGTGCCAGCGATAGGACAGGGGCCCTTTCACCCCTCCACTTT. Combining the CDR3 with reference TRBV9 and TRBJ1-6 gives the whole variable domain DSGVTQTPKHLITATGQRVTLRCSPRSGDLSVYWYQQSLDQGLQFLIQYYNGEERAKGNILERFSAQQFPDLHSELNLSSLELGDSALYFCASDRTGALSPLHFGNGTRLTVT.

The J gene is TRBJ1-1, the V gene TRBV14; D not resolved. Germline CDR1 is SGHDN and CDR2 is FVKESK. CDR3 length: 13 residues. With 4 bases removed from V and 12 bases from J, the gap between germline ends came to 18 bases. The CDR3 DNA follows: TGTGCCAGCAGCCCCGCCGGATCAGGTATTTCTTTCTTT. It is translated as CASSPAGSGISFF.

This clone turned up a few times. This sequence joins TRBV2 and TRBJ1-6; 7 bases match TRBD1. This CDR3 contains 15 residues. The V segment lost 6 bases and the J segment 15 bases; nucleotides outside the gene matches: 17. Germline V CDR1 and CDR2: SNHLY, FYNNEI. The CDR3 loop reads CASSTAGTASSGLHF. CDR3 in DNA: TGTGCCAGCAGCACCGCAGGGACAGCCTCCTCAGGCCTCCACTTT.

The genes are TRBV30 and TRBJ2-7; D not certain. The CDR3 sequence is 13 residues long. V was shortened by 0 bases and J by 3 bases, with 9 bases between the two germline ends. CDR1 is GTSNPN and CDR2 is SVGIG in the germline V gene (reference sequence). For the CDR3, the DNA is TGTGCCTGGAGTGTAGCTAAGGGCTACGAGCAGTACTTC. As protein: CAWSVAKGYEQYF. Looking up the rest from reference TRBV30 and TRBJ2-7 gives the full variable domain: SQTIHQWPATLVQPVGSPLSLECTVEGTSNPNLYWYRQAAGRGLQLLFYSVGIGQISSEVPQNLSASRPQDRQFILSSKKLLLSDSGFYLCAWSVAKGYEQYFGPGTRLTVT.

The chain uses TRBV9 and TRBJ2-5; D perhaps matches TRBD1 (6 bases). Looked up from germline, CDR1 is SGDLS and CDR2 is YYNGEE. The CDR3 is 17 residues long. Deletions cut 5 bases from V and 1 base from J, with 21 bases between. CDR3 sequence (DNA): TGTGCCAGCAGGAGCCACCTAATTAGAGGGGGCCAAGAGACCCAGTACTTC. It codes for CASRSHLIRGGQETQYF.

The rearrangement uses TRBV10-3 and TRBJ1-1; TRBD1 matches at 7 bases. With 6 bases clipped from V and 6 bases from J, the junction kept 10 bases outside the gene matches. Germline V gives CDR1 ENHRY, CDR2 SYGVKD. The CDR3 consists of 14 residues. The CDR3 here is CAIRPGTDFAEAFF. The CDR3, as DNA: TGTGCCATCAGACCCGGGACAGATTTCGCTGAAGCTTTCTTT.

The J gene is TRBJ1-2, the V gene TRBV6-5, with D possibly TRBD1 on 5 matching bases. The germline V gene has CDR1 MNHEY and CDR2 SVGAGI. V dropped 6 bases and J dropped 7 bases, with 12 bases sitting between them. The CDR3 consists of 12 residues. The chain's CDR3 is CASRFSGGGYTF. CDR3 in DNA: TGTGCCAGCAGATTCTCGGGGGGTGGCTACACCTTC.

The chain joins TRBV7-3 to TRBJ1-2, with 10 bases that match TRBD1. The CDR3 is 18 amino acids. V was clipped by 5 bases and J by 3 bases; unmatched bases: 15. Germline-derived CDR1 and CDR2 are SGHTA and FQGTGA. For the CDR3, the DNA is TGTGCCAGCAGCCGTAGCCCGGGACAGGGGAGAGGGGACTATGGCTACACCTTC. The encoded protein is CASSRSPGQGRGDYGYTF. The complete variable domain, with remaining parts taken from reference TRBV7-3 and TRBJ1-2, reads GAGVSQTPSNKVTEKGKYVELRCDPISGHTALYWYRQSLGQGPEFLIYFQGTGAADDSGLPNDRFFAVRPEGSVSTLKIQRTERGDSAVYLCASSRSPGQGRGDYGYTFGSGTRLTVV.

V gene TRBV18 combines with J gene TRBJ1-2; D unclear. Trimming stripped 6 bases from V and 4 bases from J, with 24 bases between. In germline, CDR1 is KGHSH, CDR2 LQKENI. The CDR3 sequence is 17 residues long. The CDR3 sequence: CASSPIPLSGLAYGYTF. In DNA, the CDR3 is TGTGCCAGCTCGCCCATTCCGCTATCCGGGTTGGCCTATGGCTACACCTTC.

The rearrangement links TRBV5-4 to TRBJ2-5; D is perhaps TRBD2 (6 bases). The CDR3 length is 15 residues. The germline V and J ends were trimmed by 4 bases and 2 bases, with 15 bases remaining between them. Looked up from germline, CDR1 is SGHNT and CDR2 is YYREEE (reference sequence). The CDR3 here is CASSPRTGAQETQYF. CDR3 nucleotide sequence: TGTGCCAGCAGCCCCCGGACGGGAGCTCAAGAGACCCAGTACTTC.

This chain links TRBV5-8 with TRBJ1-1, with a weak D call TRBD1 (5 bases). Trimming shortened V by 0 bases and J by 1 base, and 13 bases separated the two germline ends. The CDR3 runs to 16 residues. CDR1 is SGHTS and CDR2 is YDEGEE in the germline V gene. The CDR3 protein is CASSLAWTGRNTEAFF. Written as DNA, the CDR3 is TGTGCCAGCAGCTTGGCCTGGACGGGGCGGAACACTGAAGCTTTCTTT.